Reported below is one TCR beta chain. What it recognizes is unknown. Time point defined: 2014-2015 season, pre-vaccination. Sorted blood CD4 subsets were sequenced before and after adults received seasonal inactivated influenza vaccine. Repertoires were generated with immunoSEQ multiplex PCR, while TCRdb's copy carries only in-frame clones and drops some. The sample has about 440 clones, approximately 80% seen once. The record originates from a study of follicular helper T cells after annual influenza vaccination. Whole-study findings and limits: Successive annual vaccinations recalled a recurrent oligoclonal ICOS+CD38+ cTfh response with influenza-specific clonotypes.

The receptor comes from an adult who received the influenza vaccine. Sequencing was performed on CXCR5+ CD38+ circulating T follicular helper cells from blood, taken on the day of influenza vaccination. As to subset: circulating Tfh, non-naive CD4+CXCR5+PD-1+ (ICOS+CD38+ or ICOS-CD38-).

CDR3 amino acids: CASSPDSWQETQYF. In DNA form, the CDR3 reads TGTGCCAGCAGCCCTGACAGTTGGCAAGAGACCCAGTACTTC. The chain links TRBV7-6 to TRBJ2-5, with a weak D call TRBD1 (5 bases). V gave up 5 bases and J gave up 2 bases, with 12 bases separating them. CDR1 and CDR2 (germline): SGHVS, FNYEAQ. This CDR3 has 14 residues.